This T cell receptor (beta chain) was identified in a study of long-term antiretroviral therapy in people with HIV. Study summary: The 2015 immediate-ART recommendation came about a decade after the earliest samples. Study-wide points: Pre-ART expanded TRB clones stayed dominant throughout, though often decreasing after ART.

The immunoSEQ assay was v3.0, run at survey level. Sequencing had a target that covered roughly 35,000-55,000 T-cell genomes per sample. Libraries were prepared by immunoSEQ multiplex PCR; TCRdb keeps only in-frame clonotypes and omits some of them. This table has some 25,000 clones, approximately 86% appearing once. Remarks on this clone: Its antigen is undetermined.

Treatment of all HIV participants took place in the United States. The germline V gene encodes CDR1 MGHRA and CDR2 YSYEKL. V was pared by 1 base and J by 2 bases, with 8 bases of the junction left unmatched. The CDR3 covers 18 residues. The V call is TRBV4-1, the J call TRBJ1-4; 9 bases fit TRBD1. The TCR comes from a man between 45 and 60 years old with HIV. The source was unsorted PBMCs, collected 1.2 years after starting antiretroviral therapy. CDR3 in DNA: TGCGCCAGCAGCCAAGCGGGACAGGGAATCGGCACTAATGAAAAACTGTTTTTT. This codes for CASSQAGQGIGTNEKLFF.